This TCR beta chain was documented in a study of blood T cell repertoires in COVID-19. Study as a whole: The samples span acute and convalescent COVID-19 from the United States, Italy and Spain. T cells, B-cell-depleted T cells, or PBMCs supplied cDNA or gDNA.

In germline, CDR1 is GTSNPN, CDR2 SVGIG (reference sequence). The CDR3 has 13 residues. Trimming left V 1 base short and J 0 bases short, with 4 bases between. Original processing methods: Counts of nucleated cells, estimated from reference gene primer amplification, were obtained. Method: immunoSEQ multiplex PCR; TCRdb's copy keeps in-frame clones and lacks some. The D gene and trimming were derived from the DNA, and the V and J assignments and clone size from that table. This sample yields about 120,000 clones, of which 75% to 90% are seen a single time; almost 30% belongs to the top ten. The TCR sequence derives from an older woman with acute or convalescent COVID-19. The rearrangement uses TRBV30 and TRBJ1-5; no reliable D call. The sample taken for sequencing was peripheral blood. CDR3 DNA: TGTGCCTGGAGTGACTATAGCAATCAGCCCCAGCATTTT. Its protein product is CAWSDYSNQPQHF.